The subject of this entry is one TCR beta chain. Using immunoSEQ multiplex PCR, the repertoire was profiled, and TCRdb retains in-frame clones only, with some absent. Here the sample spans about 330,000 clones, roughly nine tenths being singletons. This record belongs to a study of Ad26.COV2.S vaccination and SARS-CoV-2 variants. V trimming: 0 bases; J trimming: 7 bases; junction bases outside the gene matches: 6. The CDR3 covers 14 residues. CDR1 and CDR2 (germline): SGDLS, YYNGEE. Treatment: around 19 received Ad26.COV2.S at low or high dose, single or two shots; about 5 received placebo; per-sample allocation not given. On day 63 after the first injection, vaccine and placebo recipients gave samples. Wuhan-strain SARS-CoV-2 spike was expressed by the Ad26 vector that made up the vaccine.

This TCR derives from a person between 18 and 59 years old who received the Ad26.COV2.S COVID-19 vaccine or a placebo. The starting material was peripheral blood, obtained in a trial of Ad26.COV2.S vaccine versus placebo. The J gene is TRBJ1-2, the V gene TRBV9; 7 nucleotides match TRBD1. DNA for the CDR3: TGTGCCAGCAGCGTAGGAGAGGGGGCAGGTGGCTACACCTTC. Translated: CASSVGEGAGGYTF.